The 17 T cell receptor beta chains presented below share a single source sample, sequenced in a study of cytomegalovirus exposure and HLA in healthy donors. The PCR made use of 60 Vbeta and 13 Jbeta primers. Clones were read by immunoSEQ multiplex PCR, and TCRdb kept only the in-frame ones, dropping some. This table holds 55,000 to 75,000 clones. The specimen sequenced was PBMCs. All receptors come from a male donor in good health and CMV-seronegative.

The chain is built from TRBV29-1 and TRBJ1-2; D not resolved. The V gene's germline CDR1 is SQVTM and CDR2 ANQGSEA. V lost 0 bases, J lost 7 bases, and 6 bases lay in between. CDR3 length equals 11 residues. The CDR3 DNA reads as TGCAGCGTTGAAGAGAATAGTGGCTACACCTTC. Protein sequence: CSVEENSGYTF.

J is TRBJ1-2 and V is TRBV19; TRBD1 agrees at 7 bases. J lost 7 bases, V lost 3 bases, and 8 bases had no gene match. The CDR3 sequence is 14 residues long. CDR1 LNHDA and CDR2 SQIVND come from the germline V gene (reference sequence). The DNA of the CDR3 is TGTGCCAGTAGTATGGGACAGCGAGTCGGTGGCTACACCTTC. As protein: CASSMGQRVGGYTF.

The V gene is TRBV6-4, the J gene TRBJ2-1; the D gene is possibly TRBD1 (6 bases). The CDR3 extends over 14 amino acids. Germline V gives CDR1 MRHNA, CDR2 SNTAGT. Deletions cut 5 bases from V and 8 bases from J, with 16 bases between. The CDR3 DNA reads TGTGCCAGCAGTACTAGAGGGGGTGGCGATGAGCAGTTCTTC. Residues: CASSTRGGGDEQFF.

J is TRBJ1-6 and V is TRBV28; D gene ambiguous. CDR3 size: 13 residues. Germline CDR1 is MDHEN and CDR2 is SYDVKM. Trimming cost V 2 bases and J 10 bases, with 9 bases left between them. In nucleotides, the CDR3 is TGTGCCAGCAGTTTAGAGGGCGTATCACCCCTCCACTTT. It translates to CASSLEGVSPLHF.

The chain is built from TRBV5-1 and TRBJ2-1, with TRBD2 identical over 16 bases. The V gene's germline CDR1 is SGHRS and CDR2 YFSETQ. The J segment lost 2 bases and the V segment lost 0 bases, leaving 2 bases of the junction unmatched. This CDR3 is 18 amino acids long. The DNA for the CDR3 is TGCGCCAGCAGCTTGGGTGGGACTAGCGGGGGGGCCTACAATGAGCAGTTCTTC. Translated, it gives CASSLGGTSGGAYNEQFF. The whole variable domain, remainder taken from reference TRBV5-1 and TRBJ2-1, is KAGVTQTPRYLIKTRGQQVTLSCSPISGHRSVSWYQQTPGQGLQFLFEYFSETQRNKGNFPGRFSGRQFSNSRSEMNVSTLELGDSALYLCASSLGGTSGGAYNEQFFGPGTRLTVL.

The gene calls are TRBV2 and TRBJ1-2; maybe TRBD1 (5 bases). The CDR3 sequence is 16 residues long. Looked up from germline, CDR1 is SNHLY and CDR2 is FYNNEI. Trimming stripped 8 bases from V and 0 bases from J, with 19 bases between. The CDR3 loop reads CASSQSGQTANYGYTF. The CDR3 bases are TGTGCCAGCTCTCAAAGTGGCCAGACAGCTAACTATGGCTACACCTTC. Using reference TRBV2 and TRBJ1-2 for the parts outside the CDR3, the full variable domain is EPEVTQTPSHQVTQMGQEVILRCVPISNHLYFYWYRQILGQKVEFLVSFYNNEISEKSEIFDDQFSVERPDGSNFTLKIRSTKLEDSAMYFCASSQSGQTANYGYTFGSGTRLTVV.

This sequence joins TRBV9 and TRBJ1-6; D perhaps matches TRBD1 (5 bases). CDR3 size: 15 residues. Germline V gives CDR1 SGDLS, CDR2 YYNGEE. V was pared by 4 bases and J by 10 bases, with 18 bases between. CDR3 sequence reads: CASSSLDRGGSPLHF. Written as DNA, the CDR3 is TGTGCCAGCAGCAGTTTGGACCGCGGGGGGTCACCCCTCCACTTT.

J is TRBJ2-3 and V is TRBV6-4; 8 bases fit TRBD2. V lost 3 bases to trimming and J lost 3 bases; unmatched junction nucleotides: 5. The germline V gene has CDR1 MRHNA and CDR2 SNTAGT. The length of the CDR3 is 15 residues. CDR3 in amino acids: CASSEAGGGTDTQYF. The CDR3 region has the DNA TGTGCCAGCAGTGAAGCCGGGGGGGGGACAGATACGCAGTATTTT.

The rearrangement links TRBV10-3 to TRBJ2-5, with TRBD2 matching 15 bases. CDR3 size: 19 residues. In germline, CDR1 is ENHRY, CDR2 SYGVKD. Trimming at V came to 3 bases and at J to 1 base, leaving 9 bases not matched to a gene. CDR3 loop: CAISEPGTSGGPRQETQYF. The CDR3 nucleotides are TGTGCCATCAGTGAACCTGGGACTAGCGGGGGGCCCCGCCAAGAGACCCAGTACTTC.

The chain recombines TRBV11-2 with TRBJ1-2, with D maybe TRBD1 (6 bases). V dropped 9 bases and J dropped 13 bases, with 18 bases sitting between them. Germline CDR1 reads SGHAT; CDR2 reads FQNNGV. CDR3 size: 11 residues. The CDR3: CARSRKGGCTF. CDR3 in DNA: TGTGCCAGAAGCCGAAAAGGGGGTTGCACCTTC.

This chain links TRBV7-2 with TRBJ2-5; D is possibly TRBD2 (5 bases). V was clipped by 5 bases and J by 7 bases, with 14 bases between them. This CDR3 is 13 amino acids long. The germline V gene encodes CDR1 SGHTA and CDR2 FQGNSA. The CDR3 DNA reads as TGTGCCAGCAGCCCCCGTCCTGCGGGGACCCAGTACTTC. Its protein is CASSPRPAGTQYF.

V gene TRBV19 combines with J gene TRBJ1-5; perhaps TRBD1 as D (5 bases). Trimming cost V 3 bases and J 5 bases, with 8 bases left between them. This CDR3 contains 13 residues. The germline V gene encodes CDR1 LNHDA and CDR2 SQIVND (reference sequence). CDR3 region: CASSIQGYQPQHF. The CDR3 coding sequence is TGTGCCAGTAGTATTCAGGGTTATCAGCCCCAGCATTTT.

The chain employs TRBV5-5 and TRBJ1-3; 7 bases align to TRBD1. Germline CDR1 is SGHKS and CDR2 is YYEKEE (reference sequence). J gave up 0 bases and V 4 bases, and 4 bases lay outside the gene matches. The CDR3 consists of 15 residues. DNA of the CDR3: TGTGCCAGCAGCCCGGGACAGTCCTCTGGAAACACCATATATTTT. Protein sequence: CASSPGQSSGNTIYF.

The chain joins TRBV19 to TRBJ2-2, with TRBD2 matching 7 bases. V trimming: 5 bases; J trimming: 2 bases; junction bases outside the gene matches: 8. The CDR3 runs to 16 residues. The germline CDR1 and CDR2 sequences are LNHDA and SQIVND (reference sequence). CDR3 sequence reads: CASSPPTSRNTGELFF. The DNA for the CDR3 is TGTGCCAGTAGTCCCCCGACTAGCCGAAACACCGGGGAGCTGTTTTTT.

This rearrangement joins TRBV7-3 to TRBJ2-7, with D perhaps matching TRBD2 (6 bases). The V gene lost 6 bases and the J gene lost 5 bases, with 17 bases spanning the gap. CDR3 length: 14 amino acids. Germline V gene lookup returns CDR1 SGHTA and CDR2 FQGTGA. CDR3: CASSLGISGDEQYF. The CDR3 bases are TGTGCCAGCAGTCTGGGGATTAGCGGAGACGAGCAGTACTTC. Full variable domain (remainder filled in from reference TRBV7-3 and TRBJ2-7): GAGVSQTPSNKVTEKGKYVELRCDPISGHTALYWYRQSLGQGPEFLIYFQGTGAADDSGLPNDRFFAVRPEGSVSTLKIQRTERGDSAVYLCASSLGISGDEQYFGPGTRLTVT.

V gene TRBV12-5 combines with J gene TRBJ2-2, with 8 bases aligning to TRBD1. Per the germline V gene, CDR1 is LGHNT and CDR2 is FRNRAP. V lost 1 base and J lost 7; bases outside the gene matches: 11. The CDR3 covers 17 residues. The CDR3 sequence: CASGLAPPGQAIGELFF. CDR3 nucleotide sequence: TGTGCTAGTGGTTTGGCCCCACCGGGACAGGCAATCGGGGAGCTGTTTTTT.

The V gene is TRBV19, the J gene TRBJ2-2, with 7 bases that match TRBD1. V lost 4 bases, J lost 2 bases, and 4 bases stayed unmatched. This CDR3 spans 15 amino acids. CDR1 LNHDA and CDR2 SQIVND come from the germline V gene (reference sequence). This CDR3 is CASSTGTANTGELFF. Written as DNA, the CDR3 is TGTGCCAGTAGTACCGGGACAGCAAACACCGGGGAGCTGTTTTTT.